This is a list of T cell receptor beta chains from one sample in a study of cytomegalovirus exposure and HLA in healthy donors. TCRdb's table, derived via immunoSEQ multiplex PCR, lists solely in-frame clones and lacks some. This sample's table reports just under 90,000 clones. Sequenced: PBMCs. The receptors here all came from a girl aged 5-17 years in good health and CMV-seropositive. Each CDR3 is given with its conserved first and last residue. The D gene is left open where the match is weak.

V gene	J gene	D gene	CDR3 protein	CDR3 DNA
TRBV7-2	TRBJ2-7	NA	CASSSTGREQYF	TGTGCCAGCAGCTCCACAGGAAGGGAGCAGTACTTC
TRBV27	TRBJ1-5	TRBD1	CASRPTGEERPQHF	TGTGCCAGCAGGCCGACAGGGGAGGAGCGACCCCAGCATTTT
TRBV15	TRBJ2-7	NA	CATSRDSAARPYEQYF	TGTGCCACCAGCAGAGATAGCGCGGCCAGGCCCTACGAGCAGTACTTC
TRBV29-1	TRBJ2-7	TRBD1	CSAEGQDYEQYF	TGCAGCGCCGAAGGACAGGACTACGAGCAGTACTTC
TRBV5-6	TRBJ1-1	TRBD1	CASRTGVSGAFF	TGTGCCAGCCGTACAGGGGTCTCTGGCGCTTTCTTT
TRBV19	TRBJ1-4	TRBD1	CASSMGTAPEKLFF	TGTGCCAGTAGTATGGGGACAGCCCCCGAAAAACTGTTTTTT
TRBV11-2	TRBJ1-1	NA	CASSLGGIEAFF	TGTGCCAGCAGCCTCGGGGGGATAGAAGCTTTCTTT
TRBV9	TRBJ2-5	NA	CASSVAAGRETQYF	TGTGCCAGCAGCGTAGCGGCAGGAAGAGAGACCCAGTACTTC
TRBV6-5	TRBJ1-2	NA	CASRSQGSGGYTF	TGTGCCAGCAGGTCACAGGGATCAGGTGGCTACACCTTC
TRBV11-2	TRBJ2-3	TRBD2	CASSSLAGGLDTQYF	TGTGCCAGCAGCTCGCTAGCGGGGGGCCTAGATACGCAGTATTTT
TRBV4-1	TRBJ2-7	TRBD1	CASSQLARDRGREQYF	TGCGCCAGCAGCCAACTGGCCCGGGACAGGGGACGCGAGCAGTACTTC
TRBV28	TRBJ2-5	NA	CASSEVQGRRTQYF	TGTGCCAGCAGTGAGGTACAGGGAAGACGGACCCAGTACTTC
TRBV7-6	TRBJ2-1	NA	CASTPPSSYNEQFF	TGTGCCAGCACCCCACCGAGCTCCTACAATGAGCAGTTCTTC
TRBV7-9	TRBJ1-2	NA	CASSRGGYGYTF	TGTGCCAGCAGCAGAGGGGGCTATGGCTACACCTTC
TRBV6-5	TRBJ2-3	TRBD2	CASSYLRGGTDTQYF	TGTGCCAGCAGTTACTTGCGGGGGGGCACAGATACGCAGTATTTT
TRBV6-5	TRBJ1-2	TRBD1	CASRKGQGYGYTF	TGTGCCAGCAGGAAGGGACAGGGCTATGGCTACACCTTC
TRBV5-6	TRBJ1-2	NA	CASRPGSYEGYTF	TGTGCCAGCAGGCCCGGTTCCTATGAGGGCTACACCTTC
TRBV5-8	TRBJ1-5	NA	CASSLHNQPQHF	TGTGCCAGCAGCTTGCACAATCAGCCCCAGCATTTT
TRBV5-6	TRBJ2-1	TRBD2	CASSWGTSGGDEQFF	TGTGCCAGCAGCTGGGGGACTAGCGGGGGCGATGAGCAGTTCTTC
TRBV5-5	TRBJ1-5	NA	CASSLDRNQPQHF	TGTGCCAGCAGTCTCGACAGGAATCAGCCCCAGCATTTT
TRBV10-3	TRBJ1-6	NA	CAISDYSLDSPLHF	TGTGCCATCAGTGATTACAGTTTGGATTCACCCCTCCACTTT
TRBV5-1	TRBJ1-2	NA	CASSLAAGGVNYGYTF	TGCGCCAGCAGCTTGGCCGCGGGGGGCGTAAACTATGGCTACACCTTC
TRBV4-1	TRBJ2-2	TRBD1	CASSQAGTGGMGRTGELFF	TGCGCCAGCAGCCAAGCCGGGACAGGGGGGATGGGCCGAACCGGGGAGCTGTTTTTT
TRBV18	TRBJ2-2	TRBD1	CASSPTPGQGNTGELFF	TGTGCCAGCTCACCAACCCCGGGACAGGGGAACACCGGGGAGCTGTTTTTT
TRBV7-2	TRBJ2-3	TRBD1	CASSLGQGAADTQYF	TGTGCCAGCAGCCTGGGACAGGGGGCCGCAGATACGCAGTATTTT
TRBV6-1	TRBJ1-1	NA	CASRQGATEAFF	TGTGCCAGCAGACAGGGAGCGACTGAAGCTTTCTTT
TRBV4-3	TRBJ1-1	NA	CASSPRWSDTEAFF	TGCGCCAGCAGCCCGAGGTGGTCGGACACTGAAGCTTTCTTT
TRBV5-1	TRBJ2-3	TRBD2	CASSGLAGENTQYF	TGCGCCAGCAGCGGGCTAGCGGGGGAAAATACGCAGTATTTT
TRBV5-1	TRBJ2-7	TRBD1	CASSLLTGSPYEQYF	TGCGCCAGCAGCTTGCTGACAGGGAGCCCCTACGAGCAGTACTTC
TRBV7-9	TRBJ1-1	NA	CASSLDRGGTEAFF	TGTGCCAGCAGCTTAGATAGGGGGGGCACTGAAGCTTTCTTT
TRBV13	TRBJ2-3	TRBD2	CASSWGLAGDLDTDTQYF	TGTGCCAGCAGCTGGGGACTAGCGGGGGATTTGGACACAGATACGCAGTATTTT
TRBV5-1	TRBJ1-2	NA	CASSFSPIEPLGYTF	TGCGCCAGCAGTTTTTCTCCCATCGAGCCCCTTGGCTACACCTTC
TRBV7-6	TRBJ1-4	NA	CASSPDRGLDEKLFF	TGTGCCAGCAGTCCAGACCGGGGTCTGGATGAAAAACTGTTTTTT